This T cell receptor beta chain was found in a study of early T cells in non-severe SARS-CoV-2 infection. As for the study in general: The authors sequenced bulk RNA from unsorted whole blood, leaving chains unpaired. Study-wide results and limits: Anti-spike CD8 specificities were favored by VDJdb matching, whose results missed private and CD4 specificities.

This clonotype was observed a few times. What it binds is not known. cDNA molecules, individually, were tagged with unique molecular identifiers. TCRdb itself ran the 5' RACE reads through MiXCR, one entry per CDR3 protein. The table has over 50,000 distinct CDR3 sequences, about a tenth seen once. This CDR3 is 15 amino acids long. The junction had 7 bases not matched to a gene; V was cut back by 4 bases and J by 6 bases. Looked up from germline, CDR1 is SGHKS and CDR2 is YYEKEE (reference sequence). The V gene is TRBV5-5, the J gene TRBJ2-4, with TRBD1 identical over 10 bases. Sequencing was carried out using whole blood. The clonotype originates from an adult who was a healthcare worker with PCR-confirmed SARS-CoV-2 infection or an uninfected control (not recorded which). CDR3 DNA sequence: TGTGCCAGCAGCGCGGACAGGGGGGCGTTAAACATTCAGTACTTC. This sequence encodes CASSADRGALNIQYF.